The rows below give T cell receptor beta chains drawn from one sample of a study of Graves' ophthalmopathy and Graves' hyperthyroidism. TCRdb independently ran MiXCR on the multiplex PCR reads; one entry per CDR3 protein. The repertoire consists of hundreds of thousands of distinct CDR3 sequences, with about 44% occurring once and the leading ten covering about 40%. Sequenced input: peripheral blood. Every receptor here comes from an adult man with Graves' ophthalmopathy. CDR3s include the opening cysteine and the closing phenylalanine or tryptophan. D genes are given only for firm matches. Some rows mark clone size as missing; the rest say once, few, many or name a class of expanded clone.

CDR3 protein: CAISESDRFNQPQHF
V gene: TRBV10-3
D gene: -
J gene: TRBJ1-5
clone size: -

CDR3 protein: CASSSTGVLPQETQYF
V gene: TRBV12-3/TRBV12-4
D gene: TRBD1
J gene: TRBJ2-5
clone size: few

CDR3 protein: CASSLEGSGNSPLHF
V gene: TRBV5-1
D gene: -
J gene: TRBJ1-6
clone size: -

CDR3 protein: CAIRVRVEGTQYF
V gene: TRBV10-3
D gene: -
J gene: TRBJ2-5
clone size: -

CDR3 protein: CSVANRVAVTEAFF
V gene: TRBV29-1
D gene: -
J gene: TRBJ1-1
clone size: once

CDR3 protein: CASSPESPGANVLTF
V gene: TRBV7-9
D gene: -
J gene: TRBJ2-6
clone size: many

CDR3 protein: CSVEGGGLFF
V gene: TRBV29-1
D gene: -
J gene: TRBJ2-2
clone size: few

CDR3 protein: CASSFKGVYGYTF
V gene: TRBV12-3/TRBV12-4
D gene: -
J gene: TRBJ1-2
clone size: once

CDR3 protein: CASSVEDNGEQYF
V gene: TRBV2
D gene: -
J gene: TRBJ2-7
clone size: -

CDR3 protein: CATSTGVNYGYTF
V gene: TRBV15
D gene: -
J gene: TRBJ1-2
clone size: -

CDR3 protein: CASSRQASNYGYTF
V gene: TRBV2
D gene: -
J gene: TRBJ1-2
clone size: many

CDR3 protein: CASSPPGTKYYEQYF
V gene: TRBV7-9
D gene: -
J gene: TRBJ2-7
clone size: -

CDR3 protein: CASSVNQGGEQYF
V gene: TRBV9
D gene: -
J gene: TRBJ2-7
clone size: -

CDR3 protein: CSASRQIKETQYF
V gene: TRBV20-1
D gene: -
J gene: TRBJ2-5
clone size: -

CDR3 protein: CASSQGRQGASYNSPLHF
V gene: TRBV14
D gene: TRBD1
J gene: TRBJ1-6
clone size: -

CDR3 protein: CASSQRRGTDDYEQYF
V gene: TRBV10-1
D gene: -
J gene: TRBJ2-7
clone size: -

CDR3 protein: CASSLGSGWSLETQYF
V gene: TRBV7-9
D gene: -
J gene: TRBJ2-5
clone size: many

CDR3 protein: CSAREGGGYEQYF
V gene: TRBV20-1
D gene: -
J gene: TRBJ2-7
clone size: many

CDR3 protein: CASSVQTSGTYEQYF
V gene: TRBV7-9
D gene: TRBD2
J gene: TRBJ2-7
clone size: -

CDR3 protein: CASSADRALAGGTNTGELFF
V gene: TRBV25-1
D gene: TRBD2
J gene: TRBJ2-2
clone size: -

CDR3 protein: CASSLAGRTKETQYF
V gene: TRBV5-1
D gene: -
J gene: TRBJ2-5
clone size: -

CDR3 protein: CATCASPGTGDQPQHF
V gene: TRBV24-1
D gene: TRBD1
J gene: TRBJ1-5
clone size: -

CDR3 protein: CASSPADRGPRNYGYTF
V gene: TRBV9
D gene: TRBD1
J gene: TRBJ1-2
clone size: -

CDR3 protein: CASSYLAEGLREKDTEAFF
V gene: TRBV10-3
D gene: -
J gene: TRBJ1-1
clone size: -

CDR3 protein: CSATEVAGVPYEQYF
V gene: TRBV20-1
D gene: -
J gene: TRBJ2-7
clone size: -

CDR3 protein: CSASRGQVESPLHF
V gene: TRBV20-1
D gene: TRBD1
J gene: TRBJ1-6
clone size: few

CDR3 protein: CATSRGATGVGYTF
V gene: TRBV15
D gene: TRBD1
J gene: TRBJ1-2
clone size: -

CDR3 protein: CASSTAQHEQYF
V gene: TRBV27
D gene: -
J gene: TRBJ2-7
clone size: -

CDR3 protein: CATSDYGGGGTGELFF
V gene: TRBV24-1
D gene: TRBD2
J gene: TRBJ2-2
clone size: -

CDR3 protein: CASTGTGYGYTF
V gene: TRBV25-1
D gene: TRBD1
J gene: TRBJ1-2
clone size: many

CDR3 protein: CAVQGGHGYTF
V gene: TRBV24-1
D gene: TRBD1
J gene: TRBJ1-2
clone size: -

CDR3 protein: CASSGGNEAFF
V gene: TRBV2
D gene: -
J gene: TRBJ1-1
clone size: many

CDR3 protein: CASTRDRRNTGELFF
V gene: TRBV2
D gene: TRBD1
J gene: TRBJ2-2
clone size: -

CDR3 protein: CASSSESGGWETQYF
V gene: TRBV7-3
D gene: TRBD1
J gene: TRBJ2-5
clone size: many

CDR3 protein: CASSQEWRGDQPQHF
V gene: TRBV4-2
D gene: -
J gene: TRBJ1-5
clone size: few

CDR3 protein: CASSLLRANTEAFF
V gene: TRBV7-9
D gene: -
J gene: TRBJ1-1
clone size: few

CDR3 protein: CAISVAVNTEAFF
V gene: TRBV10-3
D gene: -
J gene: TRBJ1-1
clone size: -

CDR3 protein: CSVDTGANVLTF
V gene: TRBV29-1
D gene: -
J gene: TRBJ2-6
clone size: many

CDR3 protein: CASGRRQIHTEAFF
V gene: TRBV10-3
D gene: -
J gene: TRBJ1-1
clone size: few

CDR3 protein: CATSDSRQGVLSPLHF
V gene: TRBV24-1
D gene: TRBD1
J gene: TRBJ1-6
clone size: many

CDR3 protein: CASSQESFWHGYTF
V gene: TRBV2
D gene: -
J gene: TRBJ1-2
clone size: -

CDR3 protein: CSAYGTSITGELFF
V gene: TRBV20-1
D gene: TRBD2
J gene: TRBJ2-2
clone size: few

CDR3 protein: CAISELGVGRPQHF
V gene: TRBV10-3
D gene: -
J gene: TRBJ1-5
clone size: -

CDR3 protein: CATSDWAEGGTGELFF
V gene: TRBV24-1
D gene: -
J gene: TRBJ2-2
clone size: few

CDR3 protein: CSAREAGRMTYEQYF
V gene: TRBV20-1
D gene: TRBD2
J gene: TRBJ2-7
clone size: -

CDR3 protein: CASSGGLAGGVKTQYF
V gene: TRBV2
D gene: TRBD2
J gene: TRBJ2-5
clone size: -

CDR3 protein: CASSYSSGPLTYEQYF
V gene: TRBV6-5
D gene: -
J gene: TRBJ2-7
clone size: -

CDR3 protein: CASSGGYEQYF
V gene: TRBV2
D gene: -
J gene: TRBJ2-7
clone size: many

CDR3 protein: CAAGGADEAFF
V gene: TRBV10-3
D gene: -
J gene: TRBJ1-1
clone size: -

CDR3 protein: CASSPTGLADSYEQYF
V gene: TRBV2
D gene: TRBD2
J gene: TRBJ2-7
clone size: -

CDR3 protein: CASSQGQGYNEQFF
V gene: TRBV2
D gene: TRBD1
J gene: -
clone size: -

CDR3 protein: CASSSRQGAGSPLHF
V gene: TRBV7-2
D gene: TRBD1
J gene: TRBJ1-6
clone size: few

CDR3 protein: CSAKPRQGGQETQYF
V gene: TRBV20-1
D gene: TRBD1
J gene: TRBJ2-5
clone size: -

CDR3 protein: CASLTDTGELFF
V gene: TRBV25-1
D gene: -
J gene: TRBJ2-2
clone size: -

CDR3 protein: CASSAGTGNNQPQHF
V gene: TRBV10-2
D gene: TRBD1
J gene: TRBJ1-5
clone size: many

CDR3 protein: CASSSVLAGGKTQYF
V gene: TRBV7-2
D gene: TRBD2
J gene: TRBJ2-5
clone size: -

CDR3 protein: CASQGSQGRSEQYF
V gene: TRBV5-1
D gene: -
J gene: TRBJ2-7
clone size: -

CDR3 protein: CASSGTDKSGELFF
V gene: TRBV11-2
D gene: -
J gene: TRBJ2-2
clone size: -